These 25 T cell receptor beta chains originate from one sample sequenced in a study of blood T cell repertoires in COVID-19. The assay was immunoSEQ multiplex PCR, and TCRdb's table has in-frame clones only and misses some. The data show 300,000 to 400,000 clones, less than 90% seen once. Sequencing was performed on peripheral blood. All receptors derive from a woman aged 55-69 years with COVID-19, enrolled during active disease.

This sequence joins TRBV5-6 and TRBJ2-7; 8 nucleotides align to TRBD1. After removal of 2 bases from V and 6 bases from J, the junction contained 4 bases not matched to a gene. The CDR3 sequence is 13 residues long. The germline V gene has CDR1 SGHDT and CDR2 YYEEEE. The CDR3 region is CASSFGQGGEQYF. The CDR3 DNA follows: TGTGCCAGCAGCTTCGGACAGGGAGGCGAGCAGTACTTC.

As DNA, the CDR3 is TGTGCCAGCCACGGACAGGGGTTGAACACTGAAGCTTTCTTT. This codes for CASHGQGLNTEAFF. The chain recombines TRBV7-9 with TRBJ1-1; TRBD1 matches at 9 bases. J was trimmed by 0 bases and V by 8 bases; bases with no gene match: 4. This CDR3 is built from 14 residues. Germline CDR1 and CDR2: SEHNR and FQNEAQ (reference sequence).

J is TRBJ1-2 and V is TRBV6-5; D gene unclear. The germline V gene encodes CDR1 MNHEY and CDR2 SVGAGI. Trimming pared 2 bases from V and 1 base from J, leaving 11 bases between. CDR3 length: 15 residues. The CDR3 nucleotides are TGTGCCAGCAGTTACGTCGCACGGGGTAACTATGGCTACACCTTC. The encoded protein is CASSYVARGNYGYTF.

This sequence joins TRBV5-1 and TRBJ2-1; 9 nucleotides line up with TRBD1. This CDR3 contains 14 residues. V lost 4 bases and J lost 9; bases outside the gene matches: 8. The V gene's germline CDR1 is SGHRS and CDR2 YFSETQ. The CDR3 bases are TGCGCCAGCAGCCTGACAGGGGGATCGGCTGAGCAGTTCTTC. It encodes CASSLTGGSAEQFF.

The chain carries TRBV9 and TRBJ2-1; D is perhaps TRBD2 (5 bases). The CDR3 has 11 residues. Germline assignment: CDR1 SGDLS and CDR2 YYNGEE. Trimming shortened V by 4 bases and J by 10 bases, and 9 bases separated the two germline ends. The CDR3 bases are TGTGCCAGCAGCCCGAGCGGAGAGCAGTTCTTC. It translates to CASSPSGEQFF.

The chain carries TRBV18 and TRBJ1-2; possible D gene TRBD1, 6 bases. CDR1 is KGHSH, CDR2 LQKENI, per germline. The CDR3 loop spans 14 amino acids. Trimming took off 3 bases at V and 1 base at J, with 9 bases between the two ends. CDR3 DNA: TGTGCCAGCTCACCCGGACAGAATAACTATGGCTACACCTTC. Its protein product is CASSPGQNNYGYTF.

The chain recombines TRBV19 with TRBJ1-1; TRBD1 might be the D (5 bases). Germline assignment: CDR1 LNHDA and CDR2 SQIVND (reference sequence). V was trimmed by 6 bases and J by 0 bases, leaving 17 bases between them. The CDR3 spans 16 residues. The CDR3 reads CASRQPGGEMNTEAFF. The CDR3 DNA follows: TGTGCCAGTAGACAACCCGGGGGGGAGATGAACACTGAAGCTTTCTTT.

This chain uses TRBV7-6 with TRBJ2-3; maybe TRBD2 (6 bases). Germline V CDR1 and CDR2: SGHVS, FNYEAQ. The V and J ends lost 2 bases and 4 bases respectively, with 7 bases between them. This CDR3 has 13 residues. Here the CDR3 DNA reads TGTGCCAGCAGCTTAACGGGGGCAGATACGCAGTATTTT. Its translation: CASSLTGADTQYF.

This chain links TRBV7-8 with TRBJ1-5, with D possibly being TRBD1 (6 bases). This CDR3 region has 15 residues. CDR1 is SGHVS and CDR2 is FQNEAQ in the germline V gene. Deletions cut 7 bases from V and 6 bases from J, with 19 bases between. Here the CDR3 DNA reads TGTGCCAGCACGCCGAGGGGGACGGAGTCTCAGCCCCAGCATTTT. Its protein is CASTPRGTESQPQHF.

A note on this clone: Other DNA sequences in this sample translate to the same CDR3. The chain links TRBV5-1 to TRBJ1-3, with 7 bases lining up with TRBD1. Unmatched junction bases numbered 4, after V lost 4 bases and J lost 3 bases. The CDR3 loop spans 14 amino acids. The germline V gene encodes CDR1 SGHRS and CDR2 YFSETQ. The CDR3 protein is CASSPGGSGNTIYF. The CDR3 coding sequence is TGCGCCAGCAGCCCAGGGGGGAGTGGAAACACCATATATTTT.

This chain connects TRBV6-2 or TRBV6-3 to TRBJ2-7; TRBD1 aligns across 8 bases. The CDR3 consists of 15 residues. Trimming cost V 2 bases and J 0 bases; bases outside gene matches: 3. The germline V gene encodes CDR1 MNHEY and CDR2 SVGEGT. The CDR3 loop reads CASSYGTGGSYEQYF. The DNA of the CDR3 is TGTGCCAGCAGTTACGGGACAGGTGGCTCCTACGAGCAGTACTTC.

This sequence joins TRBV5-5 and TRBJ1-1, with D maybe TRBD1 (5 bases). Germline V gene sequence: CDR1 SGHKS, CDR2 YYEKEE (reference sequence). The V and J ends lost 0 bases and 2 bases respectively, with 8 bases between them. The CDR3 extends over 14 amino acids. Here the CDR3 reads CASSLAGINTEAFF. The CDR3 DNA reads as TGTGCCAGCAGCTTGGCAGGGATAAACACTGAAGCTTTCTTT.

V usage is TRBV3-1 (or the pseudogene TRBV3-2) and J usage is TRBJ2-7; 7 bases map to TRBD1. There are 15 residues in the CDR3. Germline V CDR1 and CDR2: LGHDT, YNNKEL (reference sequence). With 1 base clipped from V and 6 bases from J, the junction kept 9 bases outside the gene matches. This CDR3 reads CASSQGQDRVAEQYF. The CDR3 coding sequence is TGTGCCAGCAGCCAAGGCCAAGACAGGGTTGCCGAGCAGTACTTC.

This clone was recorded a few times. The gene calls are TRBV13 and TRBJ2-5, with 7 positions matching TRBD1. Germline trimming cut 3 bases from V and 3 bases from J; bases unmatched to any gene: 7. The CDR3 contains 15 residues. Germline V CDR1 and CDR2: PRHDT, FYEKMQ (reference sequence). As DNA, the CDR3 is TGTGCCAGCAGCTTGAGACAGGGTCGAGAAGAGACCCAGTACTTC. Translation gives CASSLRQGREETQYF. Combining the CDR3 with reference TRBV13 and TRBJ2-5 gives the whole variable domain AAGVIQSPRHLIKEKRETATLKCYPIPRHDTVYWYQQGPGQDPQFLISFYEKMQSDKGSIPDRFSAQQFSDYHSELNMSSLELGDSALYFCASSLRQGREETQYFGPGTRLLVL.

J is TRBJ2-5 and V is TRBV5-1; 13 nucleotides line up with TRBD2. V shed 4 bases, J shed 2 bases, and the junction held 5 bases outside the gene matches. Germline lookup yields CDR1 SGHRS and CDR2 YFSETQ. This CDR3 is built from 16 residues. CDR3 region: CASSDGLAGAQETQYF. The CDR3 nucleotides are TGCGCCAGCAGCGACGGACTAGCGGGGGCACAAGAGACCCAGTACTTC.

V usage is TRBV11-2 and J usage is TRBJ1-1; a possible D gene is TRBD1 (5 bases). V lost 2 bases to trimming and J lost 1 base, with 8 bases between them. Germline assignment: CDR1 SGHAT and CDR2 FQNNGV. This CDR3 spans 14 amino acids. CDR3 residues: CASSLWGGNTEAFF. CDR3 coding DNA: TGTGCCAGCAGCTTATGGGGGGGGAACACTGAAGCTTTCTTT.

DNA of the CDR3: TGTGCCATCGGTACAGTGAATTCACCCCTCCACTTT. Protein sequence: CAIGTVNSPLHF. V is TRBV10-3 and J is TRBJ1-6; D gene unclear. The germline gives CDR1 ENHRY, CDR2 SYGVKD. The length of the CDR3 is 12 residues. The V gene lost 8 bases and the J gene lost 7 bases, with 9 bases spanning the gap.

The J gene is TRBJ1-1, the V gene TRBV5-1; unclear D gene. Looked up from germline, CDR1 is SGHRS and CDR2 is YFSETQ. This CDR3 is 15 amino acids long. Trimming cost V 0 bases and J 1 base, with 10 bases left between them. The CDR3 sequence is CASSLALTGNTEAFF. The CDR3 DNA reads as TGCGCCAGCAGCTTGGCCTTGACGGGGAACACTGAAGCTTTCTTT.

This clone appeared a few times. The chain recombines TRBV9 with TRBJ1-2; weak D call: TRBD1 (5 bases). Trimming took 4 bases from V and 1 from J, leaving 20 bases between them. The CDR3 is 17 residues long. CDR1 is SGDLS, CDR2 YYNGEE, per germline. The CDR3 DNA sequence: TGTGCCAGCAGCTATTCGCCAGACAGTGGCGATAACTATGGCTACACCTTC. It codes for CASSYSPDSGDNYGYTF.

This chain joins TRBV7-6 and TRBJ2-7; D call uncertain. Per the germline V gene, CDR1 is SGHVS and CDR2 is FNYEAQ. This CDR3 is 15 amino acids long. Trimming pared 3 bases from V and 3 bases from J, leaving 15 bases between. CDR3 residues: CASSFRVATFYEQYF. The CDR3 coding sequence is TGTGCCAGCAGCTTTCGGGTCGCAACTTTCTACGAGCAGTACTTC.

The chain carries TRBV18 and TRBJ1-2, with 9 bases fitting TRBD1. Germline assignment: CDR1 KGHSH and CDR2 LQKENI. The CDR3 covers 14 residues. The V gene end was trimmed by 0 bases and the J gene end by 8 bases; junction bases not matched to a gene: 4. CDR3 sequence reads: CASSPPGQGSGYTF. For the CDR3, the DNA is TGTGCCAGCTCACCACCTGGACAGGGGAGCGGCTACACCTTC. The complete variable domain, with remaining parts taken from reference TRBV18 and TRBJ1-2, reads NAGVMQNPRHLVRRRGQEARLRCSPMKGHSHVYWYRQLPEEGLKFMVYLQKENIIDESGMPKERFSAEFPKEGPSILRIQQVVRGDSAAYFCASSPPGQGSGYTFGSGTRLTVV.

The chain joins TRBV18 to TRBJ2-3; no definite D call. Germline V gene data show CDR1 as KGHSH and CDR2 as LQKENI. V gave up 0 bases and J gave up 3 bases, with 13 bases separating them. The CDR3 length is 16 residues. The CDR3 coding sequence is TGTGCCAGCTCACCACCGATAGGAGACCGTACAGATACGCAGTATTTT. This encodes CASSPPIGDRTDTQYF. Combining the CDR3 with reference TRBV18 and TRBJ2-3 gives the whole variable domain NAGVMQNPRHLVRRRGQEARLRCSPMKGHSHVYWYRQLPEEGLKFMVYLQKENIIDESGMPKERFSAEFPKEGPSILRIQQVVRGDSAAYFCASSPPIGDRTDTQYFGPGTRLTVL.

This clone is a singleton in its sample. The chain combines TRBV7-8 with TRBJ2-7; weak D call: TRBD2 (6 bases). Deletions cut 6 bases from V and 0 bases from J, with 21 bases between. CDR3 length equals 17 residues. Germline V lookup: CDR1 SGHVS, CDR2 FQNEAQ. The CDR3 DNA is TGTGCCAGCAGATCCAGGTTCACCGGGAGCGGCTCCTACGAGCAGTACTTC. Protein product: CASRSRFTGSGSYEQYF.

J is TRBJ2-6 and V is TRBV5-5; D is possibly TRBD1 (5 bases). Trimming shortened V by 8 bases and J by 1 base, and 10 bases separated the two germline ends. The germline V gene has CDR1 SGHKS and CDR2 YYEKEE (reference sequence). This CDR3 spans 14 amino acids. The CDR3 DNA reads TGTGCCAGTGGAGACAGTTCTGGGGCCAACGTCCTGACTTTC. Translated, it gives CASGDSSGANVLTF.

The chain is built from TRBV7-3 and TRBJ1-1, with a weak D call TRBD1 (5 bases). Germline values: CDR1 SGHTA, CDR2 FQGTGA. Trimming shortened V by 6 bases and J by 11 bases, and 16 bases separated the two germline ends. The CDR3 is 12 residues long. The CDR3 loop is CASSLRDGKAFF. As DNA, the CDR3 is TGTGCCAGCAGTCTCAGGGATGGTAAGGCTTTCTTT.